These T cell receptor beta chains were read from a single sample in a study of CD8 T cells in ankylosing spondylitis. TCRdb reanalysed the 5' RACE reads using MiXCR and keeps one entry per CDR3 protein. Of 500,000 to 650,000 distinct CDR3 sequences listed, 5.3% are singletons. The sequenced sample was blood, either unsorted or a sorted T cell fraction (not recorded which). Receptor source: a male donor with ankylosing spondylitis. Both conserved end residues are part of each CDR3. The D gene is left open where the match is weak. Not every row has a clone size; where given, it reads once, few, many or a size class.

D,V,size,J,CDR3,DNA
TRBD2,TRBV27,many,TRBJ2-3,CASRRVAGGPDTQYF,TGTGCCAGCAGACGAGTAGCGGGAGGGCCAGATACGCAGTATTTT
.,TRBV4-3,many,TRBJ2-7,CASSQDKEHEQYF,TGCGCCAGCAGCCAAGATAAGGAACACGAGCAGTACTTC
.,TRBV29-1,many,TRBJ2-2,CSVSRTGELFF,TGCAGCGTTTCTCGTACCGGGGAGCTGTTTTTT
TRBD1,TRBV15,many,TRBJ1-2,CATSRARGPSNGYTF,TGTGCCACCAGCAGAGCAAGGGGGCCCAGCAATGGCTACACCTTC
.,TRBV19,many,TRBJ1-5,CASTRGFYSNQPQHF,TGTGCCAGTACGCGGGGATTCTATAGCAATCAGCCCCAGCATTTT
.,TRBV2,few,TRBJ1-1,CASSEGRVGYPPEAFF,TGTGCCAGCAGCGAGGGCAGGGTAGGATATCCCCCTGAAGCTTTCTTT
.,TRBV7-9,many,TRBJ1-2,CASSGLQGDYTF,TGTGCCAGCAGCGGTTTACAGGGCGACTACACCTTC
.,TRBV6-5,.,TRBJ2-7,CASSSRGGAQAYEQYF,TGTGCCAGCAGTTCACGTGGGGGGGCCCAAGCATACGAGCAGTACTTC
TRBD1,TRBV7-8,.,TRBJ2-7,CATTTDRVREQYF,TGTGCCACCACCACCGACAGGGTGAGGGAGCAGTACTTC
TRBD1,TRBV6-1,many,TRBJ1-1,CASRPLGQGRAFF,TGTGCCAGCAGACCCTTGGGACAGGGGAGAGCTTTCTTT
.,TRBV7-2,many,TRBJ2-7,CASSPLTGSEQYF,TGTGCCAGCAGCCCCCTTACAGGGAGCGAGCAGTACTTC
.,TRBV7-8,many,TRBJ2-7,CASSLARRDMSYEQYF,TGTGCCAGCAGCTTAGCGCGGCGGGATATGTCCTACGAGCAGTACTTC
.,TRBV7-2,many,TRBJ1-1,CASAWTAYLTEAFF,TGTGCCAGCGCCTGGACAGCGTACCTCACTGAAGCTTTCTTT
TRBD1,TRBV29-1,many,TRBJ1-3,CSATGPGGNTIYF,TGCAGCGCGACAGGGCCAGGCGGAAACACCATATATTTT
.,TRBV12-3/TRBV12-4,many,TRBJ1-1,CASRNLGGGTEAFF,TGTGCCAGCAGAAACTTAGGAGGGGGCACTGAAGCTTTCTTT
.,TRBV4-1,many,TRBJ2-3,CASSQVTEMHTDTQYF,TGCGCCAGCAGCCAAGTTACCGAGATGCACACAGATACGCAGTATTTT
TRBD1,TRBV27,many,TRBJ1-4,CASSFTGANEKLFF,TGTGCCAGCAGTTTTACAGGGGCTAATGAAAAACTGTTTTTT
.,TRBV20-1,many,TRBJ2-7,CSASRTYEQYF,TGCAGTGCTAGCCGGACTTACGAGCAGTACTTC
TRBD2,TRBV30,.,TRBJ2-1,CAWRGTSGRDYNEQFF,TGTGCCTGGAGGGGCACTAGCGGGAGGGACTACAATGAGCAGTTCTTC
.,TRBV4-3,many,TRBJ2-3,CASSQDYRLGTDTQYF,TGCGCCAGCAGCCAAGATTATAGATTGGGCACAGATACGCAGTATTTT
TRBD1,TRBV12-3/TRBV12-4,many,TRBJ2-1,CASSQELGTGQFF,TGTGCCAGCAGTCAGGAGTTGGGGACAGGGCAGTTCTTC
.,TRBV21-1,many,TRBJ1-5,CASSLPGGSYSNQPQHF,TGTGCCAGCAGTTTACCAGGGGGGAGTTATAGCAATCAGCCCCAGCATTTT
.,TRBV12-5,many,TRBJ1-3,CASGRSSGNTIYF,TGTGCTAGTGGGCGCTCCTCTGGAAACACCATATATTTT
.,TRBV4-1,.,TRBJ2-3,CASRLKIGDTQYF,TGCGCCAGCAGACTAAAGATTGGGGATACGCAGTATTTT
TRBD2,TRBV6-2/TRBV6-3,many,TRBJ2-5,CASSYFRTSGRETQYF,TGTGCCAGCAGTTACTTCCGGACTAGCGGGAGAGAGACCCAGTACTTC
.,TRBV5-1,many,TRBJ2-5,CASSASPSPQETQYF,TGCGCCAGCAGCGCGTCACCCAGCCCCCAAGAGACCCAGTACTTC
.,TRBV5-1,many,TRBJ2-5,CASSLVGISGETQYF,TGCGCCAGCAGCTTGGTCGGGATTTCAGGGGAGACCCAGTACTTC
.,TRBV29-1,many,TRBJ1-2,CSVGRGQGGYTF,TGCAGCGTTGGACGGGGGCAAGGCGGCTACACCTTC
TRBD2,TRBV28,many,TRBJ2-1,CASSSLAGGKNEQFF,TGTGCCAGCAGTTCCCTAGCGGGAGGAAAGAATGAGCAGTTCTTC
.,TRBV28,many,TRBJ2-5,CASSFKGGMDPGETQYF,TGTGCCAGCAGTTTCAAGGGAGGTATGGATCCCGGAGAGACCCAGTACTTC
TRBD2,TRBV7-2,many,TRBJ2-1,CASSPMRGVYNEQFF,TGTGCCAGCAGCCCCATGCGGGGGGTCTACAATGAGCAGTTCTTC
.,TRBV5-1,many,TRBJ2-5,CASSATGGEETQYF,TGCGCCAGCAGCGCTACAGGGGGGGAAGAGACCCAGTACTTC
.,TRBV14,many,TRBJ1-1,CASSPYRNTEAFF,TGTGCCAGCAGCCCATACAGGAACACTGAAGCTTTCTTT
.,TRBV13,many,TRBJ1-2,CASSSTRGGRVNYGYTF,TGTGCCAGCAGCTCCACCCGGGGCGGGCGGGTTAACTATGGCTACACCTTC
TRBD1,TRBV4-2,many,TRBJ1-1,CASSHLRDRSLEAFF,TGTGCCAGCAGCCATCTCAGGGACAGATCCCTTGAAGCTTTCTTT
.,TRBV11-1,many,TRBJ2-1,CASSYYFQAAGSSYNEQFF,TGTGCCAGCAGCTACTATTTCCAGGCGGCAGGGAGCTCCTACAATGAGCAGTTCTTC
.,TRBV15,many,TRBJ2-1,CATSREETYRTYNEQFF,TGTGCCACCAGCAGAGAGGAGACTTATCGGACCTACAATGAGCAGTTCTTC
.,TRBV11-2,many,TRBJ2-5,CASSLGSRQYF,TGTGCCAGCAGCTTAGGGTCAAGGCAGTACTTC
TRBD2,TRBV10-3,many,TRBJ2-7,CATNAIAGESYEQYF,TGTGCCACCAATGCTATAGCGGGAGAATCCTACGAGCAGTACTTC
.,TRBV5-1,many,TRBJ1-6,CASSLGASNSPLHF,TGCGCCAGCAGCTTGGGGGCATCGAATTCACCCCTCCACTTT
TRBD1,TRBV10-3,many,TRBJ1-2,CAIRGTGEVGGYTF,TGTGCCATCAGAGGGACAGGGGAAGTCGGTGGCTACACCTTC
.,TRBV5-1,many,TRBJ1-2,CASSSGQRTNYGYTF,TGCGCCAGCAGCAGTGGACAGAGAACTAACTATGGCTACACCTTC
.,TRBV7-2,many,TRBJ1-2,CASSLRGVYGYTF,TGTGCCAGCAGCTTAAGGGGAGTCTATGGCTACACCTTC
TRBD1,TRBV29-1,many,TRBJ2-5,CSVEAGQALETQYF,TGCAGCGTTGAAGCCGGACAGGCCCTCGAGACCCAGTACTTC
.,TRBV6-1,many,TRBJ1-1,CASSTSVPGQNTEAFF,.
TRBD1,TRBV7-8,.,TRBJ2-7,CASSLRDRGPDEQYF,TGTGCCAGCAGCTTAAGAGACAGGGGGCCCGACGAGCAGTACTTC